This TCR beta chain was recorded in a study of T cells in Graves' hyperthyroidism and ophthalmopathy (dated 2019 in TCRdb). About the full investigation: To identify distinguishing TCR V-J signatures, a discovery cohort of about 100 patients was used, comprising approximately 40 with Graves' ophthalmopathy and 55 to 65 with stable Graves' hyperthyroidism. According to the paper, TCR Vbeta CDR3 sequencing was carried out on 135 peripheral blood samples, which came from more than 40 ophthalmopathy, 70 to 80 hyperthyroidism and about 17 progressor patients. Whether ophthalmopathy could be predicted prospectively was tested in an independent validation cohort made up of about 18 hyperthyroidism patients plus 17 patients who later progressed to ophthalmopathy. In addition, the study compared T-cell repertoires in thyroid tissue and in blood from five or six Graves' hyperthyroidism patients. The 90 or so discovery patients were randomly split 7:3 into training and test sets. After blood sampling, hyperthyroidism patients were treated with methimazole at a starting dose of 30 mg daily, and ophthalmopathy patients were treated with high-dose intravenous methylprednisolone.

TCR beta CDR3 regions were amplified from RNA transcripts. A first-round RT-PCR of the TCR CDR3 used the HTBI primer set with the Qiagen OneStep RT-PCR kit. A second multiplex PCR round built the libraries, followed by size selection and purification. Sequencing of the libraries was done on an Illumina HiSeq2000 using paired-end 100 bp reads. Processing in the source paper ran as follows. SOAPnuke was used to process the raw data, throwing out any read that contained adapters or uncalled bases, had a mean Phred below 15, or lacked an exact constant-primer or identifier match. High-quality paired reads were merged with COPE v1.2.5, and unique nucleotide sequences were defined as clonotypes. MiTCR v1.1 was used to align the clonotypes against IMGT TRBV, TRBD and TRBJ reference segments. Analysis was restricted to V-J combinations with a frequency above 0.0001, which covered about 99% of repertoires. A TCS score was defined as the ratio of F50 (clonal expansion) to E x V (chaos), with BLOSUM62-based TCRdist applied between CDR3 peptides within each V-J. Welch's t-statistics and random forest reduced fewer than 600 V-J features to roughly 13, which were used in a naive Bayes classifier (R e1071). The Morisita-Horn index was used to measure how similar the thyroid and blood repertoires were. TCRdb handled the public reads itself, with Q25 trimming in fastp and clone calling in MiXCR, and kept productive beta chains. Each entry merges the rows of one CDR3 protein and shows their most common DNA and genes. TCRdb, not the authors, supplied the V and J calls. In all, the sample holds 550,000 to 700,000 distinct CDR3 sequences, and around 42% of those were seen once. Together, the top ten hold around 17% of the sample.

CDR1 SQVTM and CDR2 ANQGSEA were looked up in the germline V gene. The cysteine opens and the phenylalanine closes a CDR3 of 16 amino acids. Left in the record is the CDR3 DNA by itself, 48 bases read in frame from the first base. Ends trimmed: V by 7 bases, J by 3 bases; bases unmatched to a gene: 9. What the authors observed across the whole study: In validation, the model predicted progression to ophthalmopathy with approximately 69% sensitivity and less than 75% specificity, a median of 6.5 months before onset. A model built on a 13 V-J signature distinguished ophthalmopathy from stable hyperthyroidism, reaching 87.88% sensitivity and about 81% specificity in cross-validation and 80%/75% in testing. Most expanded thyroid clonotypes (frequency above 0.001) were also detected in blood, suggesting blood repertoires may reflect thyroid immune responses. Sample size was not statistically predetermined, and blinding of investigators to group allocation was not performed.

Comment on this clonotype: The clone's antigen remains unknown. It has no much larger one-base neighbor in the sample; base qualities were not kept.

The study excluded patients with uncontrolled infections, other autoimmune diseases, pregnancy or lactation. Diagnoses were based on clinical symptoms, serum thyroxine and TRAb, thyroid ultrasound and orbital computed tomography. Total RNA was extracted using Trizol reagent, and RNA quality was assessed on an Agilent 2100 Bioanalyzer. Sample: peripheral blood or thyroid tissue (not recorded which). The receptor's source is an adult woman with Graves' disease, either hyperthyroidism or ophthalmopathy (not recorded which). The V and J genes are TRBV29-1 and TRBJ2-2; 12 bases in the middle match TRBD2. The DNA sequence reads TGCAGCGCCGGACTAGCGGGGACAGGGTACACCGGGGAGCTGTTTTTT. It is translated as CSAGLAGTGYTGELFF.